The 23 T cell receptor beta chains below come from one sample, sequenced in a study of cytomegalovirus exposure and HLA in healthy donors (dated by TCRdb to between 2016 and 2019). Libraries came from the immunoSEQ multiplex PCR assay. For the multiplex PCR, a mixture combining 60 forward primers for TCR Vbeta segments and 13 reverse primers for TCR Jbeta segments was used. Entries here come from immuneACCESS through TCRdb and include only in-frame sequences with V and J called. Some clones fail to appear in such tables; in the studies checked, an unresolved V gene covers under half of the shortfall, and the cause of the remainder is unknown. The sample data list some 190,000 clones, and 60% to 85% of these were observed just once. The ten most abundant clones make up 1.6% of the sample. The specimen was PBMCs. The receptors stem from a woman aged 18-29 years in good health and CMV-seronegative.

The chain has TRBV5-4 and TRBJ2-2, with 7 bases fitting TRBD2. The CDR3 totals 16 residues. Germline trimming cut 4 bases from V and 2 bases from J; bases unmatched to any gene: 8. CDR1 and CDR2 from the germline V gene are SGHNT and YYREEE (reference sequence). The CDR3 region is CASSPWTSSNTGELFF. The CDR3 coding sequence is TGTGCCAGCAGCCCCTGGACTAGTTCAAACACCGGGGAGCTGTTTTTT. The whole variable domain, filled in from reference TRBV5-4 and TRBJ2-2, reads ETGVTQSPTHLIKTRGQQVTLRCSSQSGHNTVSWYQQALGQGPQFIFQYYREEENGRGNFPPRFSGLQFPNYSSELNVNALELDDSALYLCASSPWTSSNTGELFFGEGSRLTVL.

The chain employs TRBV28 and TRBJ2-1; 10 bases are a match to TRBD2. With V trimmed by 1 base and J by 4 bases, 4 bases remained unmatched. The germline V gene has CDR1 MDHEN and CDR2 SYDVKM. The CDR3 spans 16 residues. The CDR3 loop reads CASSLYLAGGYNEQFF. CDR3 bases: TGTGCCAGCAGTTTATATTTAGCGGGAGGATACAATGAGCAGTTCTTC.

The rearrangement joins TRBV5-1 to TRBJ2-5, with a tentative D call TRBD2 (5 bases). Germline V lookup: CDR1 SGHRS, CDR2 YFSETQ. The CDR3 totals 13 residues. V lost 4 bases to trimming and J lost 5 bases, with 12 bases between them. CDR3 protein: CASSPGKAETQYF. In nucleotides, the CDR3 is TGCGCCAGCAGCCCCGGGAAAGCGGAGACCCAGTACTTC.

The chain links TRBV28 to TRBJ2-1; perhaps TRBD2 as D (5 bases). CDR3 length: 12 amino acids. In germline, CDR1 is MDHEN, CDR2 SYDVKM. V lost 1 base, J lost 10 bases, and 8 bases lay in between. Here the CDR3 reads CASSLYPGEQFF. In nucleotides, the CDR3 is TGTGCCAGCAGTTTATATCCGGGAGAGCAGTTCTTC.

This chain joins TRBV9 and TRBJ1-3; the D gene is possibly TRBD1 (6 bases). CDR3 length equals 15 residues. Germline V gives CDR1 SGDLS, CDR2 YYNGEE. Trimming shortened V by 3 bases and J by 0 bases, and 10 bases separated the two germline ends. This chain's CDR3 is CASSGTANSGNTIYF. For the CDR3, the DNA is TGTGCCAGCAGCGGGACAGCGAACTCTGGAAACACCATATATTTT.

This sequence joins TRBV19 and TRBJ1-2; D might be TRBD1 (5 bases). CDR1 and CDR2 from the germline V gene are LNHDA and SQIVND (reference sequence). V was pared by 4 bases and J by 6 bases, with 12 bases between. This CDR3 region has 13 residues. DNA of the CDR3: TGTGCCAGTAGTACGATTGGGGGGAATGGCTACACCTTC. Residues: CASSTIGGNGYTF. Full variable domain (outside the CDR3, taken from reference TRBV19 and TRBJ1-2): DGGITQSPKYLFRKEGQNVTLSCEQNLNHDAMYWYRQDPGQGLRLIYYSQIVNDFQKGDIAEGYSVSREKKESFPLTVTSAQKNPTAFYLCASSTIGGNGYTFGSGTRLTVV.

The chain recombines TRBV4-3 with TRBJ2-6, with 8 bases matching TRBD2. The CDR3 runs 21 residues. The V segment lost 1 base and the J segment 0 bases; nucleotides outside the gene matches: 14. In germline, CDR1 is LGHNA, CDR2 YSLEER. The CDR3: CASSQALWTSPIYSGANVLTF. The CDR3 nucleotides read TGCGCCAGCAGCCAAGCCCTGTGGACTAGCCCAATCTACTCTGGGGCCAACGTCCTGACTTTC.

This clone has a handful of counts. The rearrangement joins TRBV6-5 to TRBJ2-7; D unresolved. Germline CDR1 is MNHEY and CDR2 is SVGAGI. V lost 6 bases to trimming and J lost 3 bases, with 6 bases between them. The CDR3 sequence is 11 residues long. The CDR3 reads CASSQNYEQYF. CDR3 bases: TGTGCCAGCAGCCAGAACTACGAGCAGTACTTC.

The chain carries TRBV5-1 and TRBJ2-5; 9 nucleotides align to TRBD2. V trimming: 5 bases; J trimming: 1 base; junction bases outside the gene matches: 6. The CDR3 is made up of 15 amino acids. Germline V gene data show CDR1 as SGHRS and CDR2 as YFSETQ. The CDR3 DNA reads as TGCGCCAGCAGACACATAGCGGGGGTCCAAGAGACCCAGTACTTC. Its translation: CASRHIAGVQETQYF. The complete variable domain, with remaining parts taken from reference TRBV5-1 and TRBJ2-5, reads KAGVTQTPRYLIKTRGQQVTLSCSPISGHRSVSWYQQTPGQGLQFLFEYFSETQRNKGNFPGRFSGRQFSNSRSEMNVSTLELGDSALYLCASRHIAGVQETQYFGPGTRLLVL.

This chain links TRBV7-2 with TRBJ1-3; the match to TRBD1 covers 7 bases. V shed 4 bases, J shed 0 bases, and the junction held 6 bases outside the gene matches. Per germline, CDR1 SGHTA and CDR2 FQGNSA. This CDR3 is built from 16 residues. CDR3 sequence reads: CASSSYAGGSGNTIYF. In nucleotides, the CDR3 is TGTGCCAGCAGCTCCTACGCAGGGGGCTCTGGAAACACCATATATTTT. The whole variable domain, filled in from reference TRBV7-2 and TRBJ1-3, reads GAGVSQSPSNKVTEKGKDVELRCDPISGHTALYWYRQSLGQGLEFLIYFQGNSAPDKSGLPSDRFSAERTGGSVSTLTIQRTQQEDSAVYLCASSSYAGGSGNTIYFGEGSWLTVV.

V is TRBV29-1 and J is TRBJ1-1, with D tentatively TRBD1 (6 bases). Germline values: CDR1 SQVTM, CDR2 ANQGSEA. The germline V and J ends were trimmed by 7 bases and 2 bases, with 20 bases remaining between them. The CDR3 consists of 15 residues. The CDR3 coding sequence is TGCAGCGGTCGGGTATCAGGGGCGCGAAACACTGAAGCTTTCTTT. Encoded protein: CSGRVSGARNTEAFF.

On this clone itself: The same CDR3 also results from other DNA sequences found in this sample. The chain has TRBV19 and TRBJ1-5; D gene uncertain. Deletions cut 3 bases from V and 5 bases from J, with 5 bases between. CDR1 is LNHDA and CDR2 is SQIVND in the germline V gene (reference sequence). The CDR3 is 12 residues long. The CDR3 loop reads CASSILYQPQHF. CDR3 coding DNA: TGTGCCAGTAGTATTCTATATCAGCCCCAGCATTTT.

J is TRBJ2-7 and V is TRBV5-1, with a tentative D call TRBD1 (6 bases). The CDR3 contains 13 residues. V lost 4 bases and J 0 bases, leaving 8 bases between the germline ends. The germline V gene has CDR1 SGHRS and CDR2 YFSETQ. CDR3 in DNA: TGCGCCAGCAGCAACAGGGCCTCCTACGAGCAGTACTTC. This gives the protein CASSNRASYEQYF.

The chain couples TRBV27 to TRBJ2-7; a weak D match, TRBD2 (6 bases). In germline, CDR1 is MNHEY, CDR2 SMNVEV (reference sequence). The CDR3 spans 15 residues. Trimming took off 5 bases at V and 0 bases at J, with 14 bases between the two ends. In nucleotides, the CDR3 is TGTGCCAGCAGTACGAAGCGGGTTAGCTCCTACGAGCAGTACTTC. Protein sequence: CASSTKRVSSYEQYF.

This clone occurred a few times. CDR3 DNA: TGTGCCAGCAGCTCATCGGGACAGGTTTTCCAGCAGTACTTC. It yields the protein CASSSSGQVFQQYF. The chain is built from TRBV9 and TRBJ2-7; 8 bases match TRBD1. Germline V gives CDR1 SGDLS, CDR2 YYNGEE. The length of the CDR3 is 14 residues. The V and J ends lost 4 bases and 8 bases, in that order; junction bases with no gene match: 11.

CDR3 region: CASSLLDRNSPLHF. CDR3 coding DNA: TGTGCCAGCAGCTTATTGGACAGAAATTCACCCCTCCACTTT. V and J are TRBV7-2 and TRBJ1-6, with a weak D call TRBD1 (6 bases). The germline gives CDR1 SGHTA, CDR2 FQGNSA. This CDR3 is built from 14 residues. The V gene lost 2 bases and the J gene lost 7 bases, with 9 bases spanning the gap.

This sequence joins TRBV7-8 and TRBJ2-1; the match to TRBD2 covers 10 bases. V gave up 5 bases and J gave up 4 bases; unmatched junction bases: 8. Per the germline V gene, CDR1 is SGHVS and CDR2 is FQNEAQ. This CDR3 region has 16 residues. The CDR3 coding sequence is TGTGCCAGCAGCCCCCTAGCGGGAGCTTCGTACAATGAGCAGTTCTTC. It translates to CASSPLAGASYNEQFF.

The chain couples TRBV5-8 to TRBJ1-5, with D perhaps matching TRBD1 (6 bases). CDR1 and CDR2 (germline): SGHTS, YDEGEE. Trimming removed 4 bases at V and 6 bases at J, with 14 bases between. This CDR3 contains 14 residues. The CDR3 is CASSIGQITQPQHF. The CDR3 DNA follows: TGTGCCAGCAGCATTGGACAGATTACTCAGCCCCAGCATTTT.

Details on this clone: Since no conserved phenylalanine or tryptophan closes the CDR3, a read error is the likely cause. V and J are TRBV5-1 and TRBJ1-6; no definite D call. This CDR3 comprises 16 residues. Germline CDR1 and CDR2: SGHRS and YFSETQ. V was clipped by 2 bases and J by 3 bases, with 12 bases between them. The chain's CDR3 is CASSFNFNNYNSPLHL. CDR3 bases: TGCGCCAGCAGCTTTAATTTTAACAACTATAATTCACCCCTCCACCTT.

This chain connects TRBV4-2 to TRBJ1-5; the match to TRBD1 covers 11 bases. The CDR3 extends over 19 amino acids. J lost 4 bases, V lost 0 bases, and 11 bases had no gene match. The germline CDR1 and CDR2 sequences are LGHNA and YNFKEQ. The CDR3 protein is CASSQDNLRTGGMNQPQHF. For the CDR3, the DNA is TGTGCCAGCAGCCAAGATAACTTGCGGACAGGGGGCATGAATCAGCCCCAGCATTTT.

In this sample, this clone turned up once. This chain links TRBV5-6 with TRBJ2-5; 8 nucleotides align to TRBD2. J gave up 6 bases and V 4 bases, and 8 bases lay outside the gene matches. Germline values: CDR1 SGHDT, CDR2 YYEEEE. This CDR3 contains 14 residues. CDR3 in amino acids: CASSVGLVSKTQYF. The CDR3 nucleotides read TGTGCCAGCAGCGTGGGACTAGTATCGAAGACCCAGTACTTC.

The rearrangement links TRBV7-3 to TRBJ2-1; the D gene is possibly TRBD1 (5 bases). The CDR3 sequence is 15 residues long. V lost 0 bases, J lost 9 bases, and 15 bases lay in between. From germline, CDR1 is SGHTA and CDR2 FQGTGA. CDR3 loop: CASSLTRELVSEQFF. The DNA for the CDR3 is TGTGCCAGCAGCTTAACCAGGGAACTCGTCAGTGAGCAGTTCTTC.

This chain connects TRBV6-5 to TRBJ2-7; D gene ambiguous. The germline V gene encodes CDR1 MNHEY and CDR2 SVGAGI. The CDR3 spans 15 residues. Deletions cut 3 bases from V and 6 bases from J, with 18 bases between. The CDR3 bases are TGTGCCAGCAGTTATCAGCCCCCAGGATTTCGCGAGCAGTACTTC. This codes for CASSYQPPGFREQYF.